Listed here is a single T cell receptor beta chain. The antigen it binds to is not known. No much larger clone exists at a distance of one base, and base qualities are not known. TCR CDR3 regions were amplified from genomic DNA by multiplex PCR using the deep immunoSEQ assay. Extracted genomic DNA from each cell subset was spread evenly across all wells of several immunoSEQ 96-well plates, with each plate serving as a replicate. For sorted subsets, approximately 0.2 ug of genomic DNA, equivalent to 25,000 to 35,000 T cell genomes, went into each replicate PCR. Purified libraries were measured with a Qubit 3.0 fluorometer, size-checked on a Bioanalyzer 2100, and measured again with the KAPA Library Quantification kit. A separate single-read 150-cycle Illumina NextSeq 550 flow cell was used to sequence each immunoSEQ 96-well plate. The study's processing was this. Because the immunoSEQ output included only junctional sequences and no quality scores, the filtering could not be the same as the filtering used for full-length reads. Sequences were annotated with PyIR, a Python wrapper for IgBLAST v1.9, using IMGT germline references to assign V/J genes and CDR3. Reads were removed for weak V/J assignments (E-value above 1e-6), missing CDR3, stop codons, out-of-frame junctions, or ambiguous translated residues. A V3J clonotype was defined by an identical inferred V gene, J gene, and CDR3 amino acid sequence. Percentage overlap between repertoires was calculated by dividing the number of shared unique clonotypes by the size of the smaller repertoire. Richness of each repertoire was evaluated using RTK rarefaction, the Chao1 estimator, and Recon v2.1 estimates of unobserved clonotypes. For all TCRbeta clonotypes obtained by the gDNA method from a few donors, generation probabilities were computed with OLGA. TCRdb mirrors the immuneACCESS table, restricted to in-frame sequences. Some clones are absent from its copies; in checked studies, under half trace to an unresolved V gene, and the reason for the others is unknown. The V and J calls and clone size were taken over from that table, and D and trimming were inferred from the DNA. This sample has 550,000 to 750,000 clones in its table, and about 92% of those were observed once. Nearly 25% of the sample goes to the ten largest clones.

This entry comes from a study of shared clonotypes between healthy human individuals (dated by TCRdb to about 2020). About the investigation overall: The cohort included a few men and two women between 18 and 49 years of age. For each donor, CD4 naive and CD4 memory were each run on three plates, CD8 naive on two plates, and CD8 memory on one plate. To estimate repertoire size and how much clonotype sharing occurs between individuals, the study deeply sequenced the blood TCR repertoires of 5 or 6 healthy adults. Libraries were prepared and TCR repertoires were sequenced by different laboratories using diverse techniques, in order to increase sequencing depth and limit assay-specific biases. Leukapheresis yielded between about 0.85 and 10 billion PBMCs per donor. What the study reported, not specific to this receptor: Naive subsets generally had larger estimated clonotype richness than memory subsets. Only blood was sampled, and tissue TCR repertoires likely differ from those in blood. The small number of donors limited the genetic and exposure-history diversity represented. Compared with non-shared clonotypes, the clonotypes found in all four sorted-subset donors had higher generation probabilities. Based on pairwise subsampling, the degree of clonotype sharing among donors was expected to be affected by sequencing depth. When a handful of donors were compared, the shared fraction of clonotypes was 5% to 6.5% for naive CD4, around 4% for naive CD8, about 2.5% for memory CD4, and less than 0.45% for memory CD8. Incomplete sequencing was indicated by rarefaction of sorted-subset datasets, despite the large sequencing depth.

CD8 naive samples consisted of CD45RO-negative cells that were positively selected for CCR7, yielding a CD45RA+CCR7+ population without TemRA cells. The donors were healthy, HIV-negative adults who had no recently reported acute infections or vaccinations. Every donor was a Caucasian adult residing in Nashville, Tennessee, USA. Blood was collected by leukapheresis, and PBMCs were isolated by Ficoll-Histopaque density gradient centrifugation and then cryopreserved in liquid nitrogen vapor phase. Analytical flow cytometry was used to check the purity and quantity of each magnetically sorted T cell population. Each sorted fraction had its genomic DNA isolated and then quantified by UV absorbance on a Nanodrop 2000c. This TCR was sampled from a man aged 25 to 45 in good health. Material: naive CD8+ T cells sorted from blood. The cell subset or site tag for this specimen amounts to: CD45RA+CCR7+.

The CDR3 here reads CAINCSGGEETQYF. In nucleotide form, the sequence is TGTGCCATCAACTGTAGCGGGGGGGAAGAGACCCAGTACTTC. The V and J genes are TRBV10-3 and TRBJ2-5, and TRBD2 matches 11 of the central bases. The CDR3 runs 14 amino acids, cysteine and phenylalanine included. Just CDR3 DNA is preserved here, 42 bases in frame from base 1. The germline V and J ends show losses of 7 bases and 3 bases respectively, and no gene match explains 4 bases of the junction. From the germline V gene, CDR1 is ENHRY and CDR2 is SYGVKD.